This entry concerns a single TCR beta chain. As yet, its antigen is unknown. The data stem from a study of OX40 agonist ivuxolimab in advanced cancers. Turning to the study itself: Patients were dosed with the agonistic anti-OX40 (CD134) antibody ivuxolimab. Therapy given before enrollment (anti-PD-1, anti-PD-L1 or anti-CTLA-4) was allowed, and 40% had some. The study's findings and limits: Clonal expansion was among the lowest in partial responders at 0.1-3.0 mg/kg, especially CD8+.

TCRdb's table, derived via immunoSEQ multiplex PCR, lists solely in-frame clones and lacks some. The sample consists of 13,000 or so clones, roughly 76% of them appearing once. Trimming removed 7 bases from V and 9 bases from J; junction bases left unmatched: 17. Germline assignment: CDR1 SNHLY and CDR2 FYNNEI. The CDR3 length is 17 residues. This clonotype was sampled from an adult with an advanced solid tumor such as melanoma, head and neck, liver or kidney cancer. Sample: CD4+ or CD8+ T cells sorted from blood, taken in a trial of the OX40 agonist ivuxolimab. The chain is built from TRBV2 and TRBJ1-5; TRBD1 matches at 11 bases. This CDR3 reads CASKDTRDRGGAWPQHF. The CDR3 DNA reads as TGTGCCAGCAAGGATACCAGGGACAGGGGGGGAGCTTGGCCCCAGCATTTT.